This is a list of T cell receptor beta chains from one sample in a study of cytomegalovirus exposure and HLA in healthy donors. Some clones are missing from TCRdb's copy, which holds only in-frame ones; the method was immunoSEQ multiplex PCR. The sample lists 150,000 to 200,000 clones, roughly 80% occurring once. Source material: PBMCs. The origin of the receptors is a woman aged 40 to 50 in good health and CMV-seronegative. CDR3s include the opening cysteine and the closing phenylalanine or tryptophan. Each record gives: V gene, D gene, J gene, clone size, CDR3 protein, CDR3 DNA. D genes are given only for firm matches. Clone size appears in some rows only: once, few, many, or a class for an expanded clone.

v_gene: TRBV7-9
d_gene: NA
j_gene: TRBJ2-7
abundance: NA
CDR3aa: CASSLGGMTVSYEQYF
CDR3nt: TGTGCCAGCAGCTTAGGGGGTATGACAGTCTCCTACGAGCAGTACTTC

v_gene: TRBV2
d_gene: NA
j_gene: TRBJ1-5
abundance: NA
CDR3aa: CASEWGGARGQPQHF
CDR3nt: TGTGCCAGCGAGTGGGGGGGGGCAAGAGGGCAGCCCCAGCATTTT

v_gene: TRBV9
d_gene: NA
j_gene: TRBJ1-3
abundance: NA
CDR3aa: CASSLSPGSGNTIYF
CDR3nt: TGTGCCAGCAGCTTGAGCCCGGGCTCTGGAAACACCATATATTTT

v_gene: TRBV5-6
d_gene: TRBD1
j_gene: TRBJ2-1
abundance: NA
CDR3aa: CASSLGQGGYNEQFF
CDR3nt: TGTGCCAGCAGCTTAGGACAGGGTGGCTACAATGAGCAGTTCTTC

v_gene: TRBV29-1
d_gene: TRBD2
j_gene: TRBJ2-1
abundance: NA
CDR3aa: CSVEDFGEGPYNEQFF
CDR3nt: TGCAGCGTTGAAGACTTTGGGGAGGGCCCCTACAATGAGCAGTTCTTC

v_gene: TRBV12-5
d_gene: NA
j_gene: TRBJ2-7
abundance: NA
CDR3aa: CASGLVLVRARGYEQYF
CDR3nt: TGTGCTAGTGGTTTGGTACTAGTACGGGCCAGGGGTTACGAGCAGTACTTC

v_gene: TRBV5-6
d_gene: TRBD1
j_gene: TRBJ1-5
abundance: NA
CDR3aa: CASSGTSGGRSDQPQHF
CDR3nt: TGTGCCAGCAGCGGAACTTCAGGGGGAAGGTCGGATCAGCCCCAGCATTTT

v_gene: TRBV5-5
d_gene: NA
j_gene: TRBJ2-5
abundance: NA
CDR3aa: CASSLYQRETQYF
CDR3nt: TGTGCCAGCAGCTTGTACCAGAGGGAGACCCAGTACTTC

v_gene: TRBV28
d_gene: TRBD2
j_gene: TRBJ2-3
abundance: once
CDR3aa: CASSSLGGDVADTQYF
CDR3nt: TGTGCCAGCAGTTCCCTCGGGGGGGATGTTGCAGATACGCAGTATTTT

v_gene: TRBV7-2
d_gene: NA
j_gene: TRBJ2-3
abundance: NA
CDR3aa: CASSLAFRGTDTQYF
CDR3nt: TGTGCCAGCAGCTTAGCCTTCAGGGGCACAGATACGCAGTATTTT

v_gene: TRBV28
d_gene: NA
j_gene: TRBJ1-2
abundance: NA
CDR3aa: CASSFESGYFYGYTF
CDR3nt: TGTGCCAGCAGTTTTGAGTCAGGGTATTTTTATGGCTACACCTTC

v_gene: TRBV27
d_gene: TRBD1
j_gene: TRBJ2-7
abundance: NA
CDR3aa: CASSPHGTGKSHEQYF
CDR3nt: TGTGCCAGCAGTCCACATGGGACAGGGAAGTCCCACGAGCAGTACTTC

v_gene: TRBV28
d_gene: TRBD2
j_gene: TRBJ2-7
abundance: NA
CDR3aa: CASTSGSGGSYEQYF
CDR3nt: TGTGCCAGCACCTCAGGCTCCGGGGGGAGTTACGAGCAGTACTTC

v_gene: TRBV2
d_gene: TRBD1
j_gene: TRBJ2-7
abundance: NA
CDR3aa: CASTPDRGGEQYF
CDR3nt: TGTGCCAGCACCCCGGACAGGGGCGGCGAGCAGTACTTC